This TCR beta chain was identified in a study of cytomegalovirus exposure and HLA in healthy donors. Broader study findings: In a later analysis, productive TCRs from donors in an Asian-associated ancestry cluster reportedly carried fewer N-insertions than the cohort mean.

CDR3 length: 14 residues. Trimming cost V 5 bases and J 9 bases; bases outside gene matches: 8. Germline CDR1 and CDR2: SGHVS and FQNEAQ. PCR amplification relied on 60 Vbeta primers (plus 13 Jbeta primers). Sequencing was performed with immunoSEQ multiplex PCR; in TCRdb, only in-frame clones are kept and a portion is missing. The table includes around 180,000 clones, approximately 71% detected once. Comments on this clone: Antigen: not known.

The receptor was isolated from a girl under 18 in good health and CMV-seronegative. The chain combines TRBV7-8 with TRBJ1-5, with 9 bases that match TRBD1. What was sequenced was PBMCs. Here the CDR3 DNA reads TGTGCCAGCAGCGCACGGACAGGGGTTCGGCCCCAGCATTTT. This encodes CASSARTGVRPQHF.